The T cell receptor (beta chain) under discussion was sequenced for a study of shared clonotypes between healthy human individuals. Naive CD8 isolation took CD45RO-negative cells positively selected for CCR7 and excluded terminally differentiated effector memory CD45RA+ cells. This CDR3 has 14 amino acids. The germline V gene encodes CDR1 MDHEN and CDR2 SYDVKM. The ends were cut back, 6 bases at V and 2 bases at J, with 14 bases in the middle. This was a deep-level run. Assay used: immunoSEQ multiplex PCR; TCRdb lists only in-frame clones, some missing. The sample lists about 2.1 million clones; about 94% were seen once.

This chain connects TRBV28 to TRBJ2-7; D is ambiguous. The receptor comes from a young man in good health. Some clones in this sample may be carry-over from other donors' samples. The sequenced sample was naive CD8+ T cells from PBMCs. The CDR3 sequence: CASRRSHLPYEQYF. CDR3 coding DNA: TGTGCCAGCAGACGTAGCCACTTACCCTACGAGCAGTACTTC.